This entry lists 25 T cell receptor beta chains sequenced from one sample in a study of cytomegalovirus exposure and HLA in healthy donors (dated by TCRdb to about 2017). Library preparation was by the immunoSEQ multiplex PCR assay. The multiplex PCR relied on a mix of 60 forward primers for TCR Vbeta segments and 13 reverse primers for TCR Jbeta segments. In its TCRdb copy, this immuneACCESS table keeps in-frame sequences only and misses some clones. Where compared with another copy, unresolved V genes explain less than half of these, and the others have no known cause. Across this sample there are about 140,000 clones, with about three quarters seen only once. The ten largest clonotypes hold nearly 7% of the sample. The sequenced sample consisted of PBMCs. The origin of the receptors is a man in his forties in good health and CMV-seropositive.

CDR3 residues: CASSYSAGSGNTIYF. The CDR3 DNA follows: TGTGCCAGCAGTTACTCGGCGGGGTCTGGAAACACCATATATTTT. The chain uses TRBV6-5 and TRBJ1-3; unclear D gene. V dropped 0 bases and J dropped 1 base, with 7 bases sitting between them. The CDR3 is made up of 15 amino acids. Germline lookup yields CDR1 MNHEY and CDR2 SVGAGI.

The gene calls are TRBV4-3 and TRBJ2-3; TRBD1 matches at 10 bases. The CDR3 is 16 residues long. With V trimmed by 5 bases and J by 4 bases, 9 bases remained unmatched. The germline V gene has CDR1 LGHNA and CDR2 YSLEER. The CDR3 is CASSRRLGQGSDTQYF. CDR3 sequence (DNA): TGCGCCAGCAGCAGGCGGCTGGGACAGGGGTCAGATACGCAGTATTTT.

The chain carries TRBV5-1 and TRBJ2-5; no definite D call. The V gene's germline CDR1 is SGHRS and CDR2 YFSETQ. Trimming removed 4 bases from V and 1 base from J, with 17 bases in between. This CDR3 comprises 16 residues. CDR3 residues: CASSAGKGTAQETQYF. In nucleotides, the CDR3 is TGCGCCAGCAGCGCCGGAAAAGGTACAGCCCAAGAGACCCAGTACTTC. The complete variable domain, with remaining parts taken from reference TRBV5-1 and TRBJ2-5, reads KAGVTQTPRYLIKTRGQQVTLSCSPISGHRSVSWYQQTPGQGLQFLFEYFSETQRNKGNFPGRFSGRQFSNSRSEMNVSTLELGDSALYLCASSAGKGTAQETQYFGPGTRLLVL.

The V and J genes are TRBV5-1 and TRBJ1-6, with D perhaps TRBD1 (5 bases). This CDR3 has 16 amino acids. V was trimmed by 0 bases and J by 2 bases, leaving 9 bases between them. The germline gives CDR1 SGHRS, CDR2 YFSETQ. The CDR3 DNA follows: TGCGCCAGCAGCTTGGCCGGGGGGGCCTATAATTCACCCCTCCACTTT. This codes for CASSLAGGAYNSPLHF.

A few counts support this clone. CDR3 nucleotides: TGTGCCAGCAGTTTAAGGAGCTCTGGAAACACCATATATTTT. Its translation is CASSLRSSGNTIYF. The rearrangement links TRBV28 to TRBJ1-3, with D unresolved. Germline CDR1 MDHEN, CDR2 SYDVKM. V was shortened by 2 bases and J by 0 bases, with 5 bases between the two germline ends. This CDR3 spans 14 amino acids. Using reference TRBV28 and TRBJ1-3 for the parts outside the CDR3, the full variable domain is DVKVTQSSRYLVKRTGEKVFLECVQDMDHENMFWYRQDPGLGLRLIYFSYDVKMKEKGDIPEGYSVSREKKERFSLILESASTNQTSMYLCASSLRSSGNTIYFGEGSWLTVV.

The chain uses TRBV29-1 and TRBJ1-2, with 7 bases fitting TRBD1. V lost 7 bases to trimming and J lost 2 bases; unmatched junction nucleotides: 4. This CDR3 has 12 residues. Germline V gene lookup returns CDR1 SQVTM and CDR2 ANQGSEA. CDR3 region: CSAQGQNYGYTF. The CDR3 bases are TGCAGCGCCCAGGGACAGAACTATGGCTACACCTTC. The whole variable domain, filled in from reference TRBV29-1 and TRBJ1-2, reads SAVISQKPSRDICQRGTSLTIQCQVDSQVTMMFWYRQQPGQSLTLIATANQGSEATYESGFVIDKFPISRPNLTFSTLTVSNMSPEDSSIYLCSAQGQNYGYTFGSGTRLTVV.

The chain recombines TRBV10-3 with TRBJ1-1; D may be TRBD1 (5 bases). Germline V lookup: CDR1 ENHRY, CDR2 SYGVKD. V lost 3 bases and J 5 bases, leaving 13 bases between the germline ends. The CDR3 runs 14 residues. The CDR3 spells CAISDGQGRTEAFF. Written as DNA, the CDR3 is TGTGCCATCAGTGATGGCCAGGGAAGGACTGAAGCTTTCTTT.

For the CDR3, the DNA is TGTGCCAGCAGCTTTCGTGGGACAGGGGGCTTTGGCTACACCTTC. It specifies CASSFRGTGGFGYTF. The chain recombines TRBV5-6 with TRBJ1-2; 12 nucleotides align to TRBD1. The CDR3 has 15 amino acids. J lost 7 bases, V lost 2 bases, and 6 bases had no gene match. CDR1 is SGHDT and CDR2 is YYEEEE in the germline V gene.

This chain connects TRBV5-1 to TRBJ2-5; TRBD2 agrees at 9 bases. V shed 0 bases, J shed 5 bases, and the junction held 8 bases outside the gene matches. Germline V gene sequence: CDR1 SGHRS, CDR2 YFSETQ. The CDR3 totals 16 residues. CDR3 nucleotides: TGCGCCAGCAGCTTGGAGGGTAGCGGGAGAGGTGAGACCCAGTACTTC. It translates to CASSLEGSGRGETQYF.

The chain recombines TRBV7-2 with TRBJ1-4; D might be TRBD1 (5 bases). Between the trimmed V and J ends, which lost 2 bases and 8 bases, there was a span of 12 bases. CDR3 length: 14 residues. Germline CDR1 is SGHTA and CDR2 is FQGNSA. CDR3 sequence (DNA): TGTGCCAGCAGCTTACAAGGGCAGGGAGAAAAACTGTTTTTT. Translated: CASSLQGQGEKLFF.

The chain recombines TRBV5-1 with TRBJ2-1; perhaps TRBD1 as D (5 bases). The CDR3 totals 17 residues. V lost 0 bases, J lost 3 bases, and 16 bases lay in between. Germline V gives CDR1 SGHRS, CDR2 YFSETQ. CDR3 bases: TGCGCCAGCAGCTTGGCCGTAGGACAACCCGACTACAATGAGCAGTTCTTC. This codes for CASSLAVGQPDYNEQFF.

The chain joins TRBV7-8 to TRBJ2-7; 7 bases line up with TRBD1. Germline loops: CDR1 SGHVS, CDR2 FQNEAQ. The CDR3 has 16 amino acids. V was clipped by 5 bases and J by 2 bases; unmatched bases: 12. CDR3 nucleotide sequence: TGTGCCAGCAGCCCCACGGTGACAGGGACAACCTACGAGCAGTACTTC. The encoded protein is CASSPTVTGTTYEQYF.

The gene calls are TRBV5-1 and TRBJ2-4; the D gene is possibly TRBD1 (6 bases). CDR3 size: 14 residues. Trimming shortened V by 2 bases and J by 7 bases, and 13 bases separated the two germline ends. CDR1 is SGHRS, CDR2 YFSETQ, per germline. In DNA form, the CDR3 reads TGCGCCAGCAGCTTAAGCCAGGGGCCCAACATTCAGTACTTC. Translating gives CASSLSQGPNIQYF.

The V and J genes are TRBV27 and TRBJ1-5; tentative D call: TRBD1 (5 bases). Germline CDR1 and CDR2: MNHEY and SMNVEV (reference sequence). V lost 6 bases and J 3 bases, leaving 12 bases between the germline ends. The CDR3 runs 14 residues. CDR3 protein: CASSSGFNNQPQHF. The CDR3 DNA reads as TGTGCCAGCAGCTCAGGGTTCAACAATCAGCCCCAGCATTTT.

This clone was detected once. The V gene is TRBV7-6, the J gene TRBJ2-3; TRBD1 agrees at 9 bases. The CDR3 length is 16 residues. Germline V gene sequence: CDR1 SGHVS, CDR2 FNYEAQ. V was pared by 0 bases and J by 5 bases, with 6 bases of the junction left unmatched. In DNA form, the CDR3 reads TGTGCCAGCAGCTTAGCGCCGGGACAGGGTATAGATACGCAGTATTTT. As protein: CASSLAPGQGIDTQYF.

This clone was found a few times. This chain joins TRBV5-1 and TRBJ1-4; D may be TRBD1 (5 bases). V lost 4 bases and J lost 6, with 16 bases in between. The CDR3 is 15 residues long. CDR1 is SGHRS, CDR2 YFSETQ, per germline. CDR3 DNA: TGCGCCAGCAGCAGTGACTCAGGGAATTATGAAAAACTGTTTTTT. Translated: CASSSDSGNYEKLFF.

This clone was observed once. The chain employs TRBV29-1 and TRBJ2-1; 15 bases align to TRBD2. CDR1 and CDR2 (germline): SQVTM, ANQGSEA. This CDR3 comprises 17 residues. V shed 4 bases, J shed 0 bases, and the junction held 4 bases outside the gene matches. The CDR3 reads CSVAGTSGGTSYNEQFF. The CDR3 DNA reads as TGCAGCGTTGCCGGGACTAGCGGGGGGACCTCCTACAATGAGCAGTTCTTC.

The CDR3 region is CASSDRGRNTIYF. The CDR3 coding sequence is TGTGCCAGCAGCGACAGGGGGCGAAACACCATATATTTT. The chain employs TRBV28 and TRBJ1-3, with 10 nucleotides matching TRBD1. Looked up from germline, CDR1 is MDHEN and CDR2 is SYDVKM. Trimming removed 6 bases from V and 5 bases from J; junction bases left unmatched: 1. The CDR3 totals 13 residues.

V gene TRBV5-1 combines with J gene TRBJ2-1; 11 positions agree with TRBD2. The CDR3 consists of 15 residues. Unmatched junction bases numbered 7, after V lost 4 bases and J lost 7 bases. Germline V gene data show CDR1 as SGHRS and CDR2 as YFSETQ. DNA of the CDR3: TGCGCCAGCAGCCGTAGCGGGGGGGCCGAAAATGAGCAGTTCTTC. Translating it yields CASSRSGGAENEQFF.

This clone is a singleton in its sample. This chain connects TRBV7-2 to TRBJ2-7; 7 nucleotides agree with TRBD1. In germline, CDR1 is SGHTA, CDR2 FQGNSA. V gave up 4 bases and J gave up 2 bases; unmatched junction bases: 5. The CDR3 sequence is 14 residues long. The CDR3 here is CASSSQTGTYEQYF. In DNA form, the CDR3 reads TGTGCCAGCAGCTCACAGACAGGGACCTACGAGCAGTACTTC.

V and J are TRBV5-1 and TRBJ2-7; D may be TRBD2 (6 bases). The V end lost 0 bases, the J end lost 2 bases, and 12 bases lay between the germline ends. This CDR3 comprises 15 residues. Per germline, CDR1 SGHRS and CDR2 YFSETQ. In DNA form, the CDR3 reads TGCGCCAGCAGCTTGGTTGCTAGCGCTCCCTACGAGCAGTACTTC. Translated, it gives CASSLVASAPYEQYF.

The rearrangement uses TRBV4-3 and TRBJ1-2; D might be TRBD1 (6 bases). The ends were cut back, 0 bases at V and 4 bases at J, with 6 bases in the middle. From germline, CDR1 is LGHNA and CDR2 YSLEER. There are 13 residues in the CDR3. The CDR3 nucleotides read TGCGCCAGCAGCCAAGACAGGGGCTATGGCTACACCTTC. Protein product: CASSQDRGYGYTF.

Turning to this clone: This likely traces to a read error, being one base from a far larger clone. This chain connects TRBV25-1 to TRBJ2-5; D is uncertain. The length of the CDR3 is 11 residues. Germline V gives CDR1 MGHDK, CDR2 SYGVNS. CDR3 loop: CSSIGHGDVYF. DNA of the CDR3: TGTTCCAGCATAGGTCATGGAGACGTTTACTTC.

The gene calls are TRBV13 and TRBJ2-2; TRBD2 matches at 10 bases. Looked up from germline, CDR1 is PRHDT and CDR2 is FYEKMQ (reference sequence). The CDR3 has 16 amino acids. Losses at the gene ends were 3 bases for V and 4 bases for J; bases not matched to a gene: 5. CDR3 loop: CASSFSLAGATGELFF. Here the CDR3 DNA reads TGTGCCAGCAGCTTTTCGCTAGCGGGAGCCACCGGGGAGCTGTTTTTT.

A word on this clone: The same CDR3 can be traced to other DNA sequences in this sample. The chain uses TRBV5-1 and TRBJ1-1; D may be TRBD1 (6 bases). Germline loops: CDR1 SGHRS, CDR2 YFSETQ. The CDR3 is 12 residues long. Between the trimmed V and J ends, which lost 5 bases and 6 bases, there was a span of 11 bases. The CDR3 DNA reads as TGCGCCAGCAGGGAAGGGGGGGCTGAAGCTTTCTTT. Translating gives CASREGGAEAFF.